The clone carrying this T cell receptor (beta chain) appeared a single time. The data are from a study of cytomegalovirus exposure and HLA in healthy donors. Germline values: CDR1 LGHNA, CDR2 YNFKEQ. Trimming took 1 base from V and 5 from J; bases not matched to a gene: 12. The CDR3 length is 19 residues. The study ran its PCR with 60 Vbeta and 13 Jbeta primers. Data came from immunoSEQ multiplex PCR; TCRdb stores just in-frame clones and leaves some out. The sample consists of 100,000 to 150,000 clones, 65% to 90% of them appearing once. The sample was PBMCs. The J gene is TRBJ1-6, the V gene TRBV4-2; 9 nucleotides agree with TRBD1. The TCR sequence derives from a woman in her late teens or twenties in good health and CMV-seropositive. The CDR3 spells CASSQVEGTGNRDNSPLHF. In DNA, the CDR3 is TGTGCCAGCAGCCAAGTGGAAGGGACAGGGAACCGAGATAATTCACCCCTCCACTTT.